Below are 16 T cell receptor beta chains sequenced from a single sample in a study of CD8+ T cells in alopecia areata. RNA extraction was followed by reverse transcription into cDNA, which acted as the sequencing template. Assay used: immunoSEQ multiplex PCR; TCRdb lists only in-frame clones, some missing. The sample lists some 110,000 clones, less than 70% occurring once. Source material: CD4+ T cells sorted from blood. Receptors were obtained from a human donor in good health.

This clone has just a few counts. The V and J genes are TRBV30 and TRBJ2-7; D remains ambiguous. Germline CDR1 and CDR2: GTSNPN and SVGIG (reference sequence). The CDR3 covers 13 residues. The ends were cut back, 4 bases at V and 2 bases at J, with 12 bases in the middle. CDR3 DNA: TGTGCCTGGAATCGTCCCAGAACCTACGAGCAGTACTTC. Its translation is CAWNRPRTYEQYF.

This clone was counted only a few times. The chain employs TRBV29-1 and TRBJ2-5; D is possibly TRBD1 (6 bases). The CDR3 has 13 residues. The ends were cut back, 3 bases at V and 1 base at J, with 9 bases in the middle. The germline V gene has CDR1 SQVTM and CDR2 ANQGSEA. This chain's CDR3 is CSVEKTGQETQYF. CDR3 bases: TGCAGCGTTGAGAAGACAGGCCAAGAGACCCAGTACTTC. Drawing the rest from reference TRBV29-1 and TRBJ2-5, the complete variable domain is SAVISQKPSRDICQRGTSLTIQCQVDSQVTMMFWYRQQPGQSLTLIATANQGSEATYESGFVIDKFPISRPNLTFSTLTVSNMSPEDSSIYLCSVEKTGQETQYFGPGTRLLVL.

The chain recombines TRBV4-1 with TRBJ2-1; D is ambiguous. CDR1 and CDR2 from the germline V gene are MGHRA and YSYEKL. This CDR3 region has 11 residues. V was pared by 5 bases and J by 1 base, with 0 bases between. The CDR3 sequence: CASSSYNEQFF. The CDR3 DNA follows: TGCGCCAGCAGCTCCTACAATGAGCAGTTCTTC.

V usage is TRBV29-1 and J usage is TRBJ1-1; no clear D. This CDR3 spans 11 amino acids. V was trimmed by 4 bases and J by 7 bases, leaving 10 bases between them. The germline CDR1 and CDR2 sequences are SQVTM and ANQGSEA. In DNA, the CDR3 is TGCAGCGTTGTAAGCCCCCGTGAAGCTTTCTTT. This gives the protein CSVVSPREAFF.

The chain employs TRBV6-5 and TRBJ1-5; maybe TRBD1 (5 bases). The CDR3 length is 14 residues. Germline CDR1 MNHEY, CDR2 SVGAGI. V lost 7 bases to trimming and J lost 4 bases, with 14 bases between them. The CDR3: CASIQDGRNQPQHF. The DNA of the CDR3 is TGTGCCAGCATACAGGATGGACGGAATCAGCCCCAGCATTTT.

This clone was detected a few times. The chain links TRBV30 to TRBJ1-1; the match to TRBD1 covers 7 bases. The CDR3 extends over 13 amino acids. Germline CDR1 reads GTSNPN; CDR2 reads SVGIG (reference sequence). V lost 1 base to trimming and J lost 5 bases; unmatched junction nucleotides: 4. In DNA, the CDR3 is TGTGCCTGGAGTGCAGGGACAGCGACTGAAGCTTTCTTT. Its protein is CAWSAGTATEAFF. The variable domain in full, completed from reference TRBV30 and TRBJ1-1, reads SQTIHQWPATLVQPVGSPLSLECTVEGTSNPNLYWYRQAAGRGLQLLFYSVGIGQISSEVPQNLSASRPQDRQFILSSKKLLLSDSGFYLCAWSAGTATEAFFGQGTRLTVV.

The V and J genes are TRBV29-1 and TRBJ1-2, with 8 bases aligning to TRBD1. From germline, CDR1 is SQVTM and CDR2 ANQGSEA. Germline trimming cut 6 bases from V and 8 bases from J; bases unmatched to any gene: 14. This CDR3 has 14 amino acids. DNA for the CDR3: TGCAGCGTGGGACTCGGACAGGGACCTGGCGGCTACACCTTC. Protein product: CSVGLGQGPGGYTF.

The chain combines TRBV30 with TRBJ2-2; 8 bases match TRBD2. V gave up 0 bases and J gave up 0 bases; unmatched junction bases: 6. The CDR3 is 17 amino acids. CDR1 GTSNPN and CDR2 SVGIG come from the germline V gene (reference sequence). The CDR3 protein is CAWSVLSGGPNTGELFF. CDR3 in DNA: TGTGCCTGGAGTGTACTGAGCGGGGGCCCGAACACCGGGGAGCTGTTTTTT.

The table lists this clone with a few counts. The CDR3 DNA follows: TGTGCCTGGAATCCCTTAGGGGGGGCGTCCTACGAGCAGTACTTC. This translates into CAWNPLGGASYEQYF. V is TRBV30 and J is TRBJ2-7; D possibly corresponds to TRBD2 (7 bases). The V end lost 4 bases, the J end lost 1 base, and 17 bases lay between the germline ends. The CDR3 loop spans 15 amino acids. Germline V gene sequence: CDR1 GTSNPN, CDR2 SVGIG (reference sequence). The variable domain in full, completed from reference TRBV30 and TRBJ2-7, reads SQTIHQWPATLVQPVGSPLSLECTVEGTSNPNLYWYRQAAGRGLQLLFYSVGIGQISSEVPQNLSASRPQDRQFILSSKKLLLSDSGFYLCAWNPLGGASYEQYFGPGTRLTVT.

Regarding this clone: A read error may explain this, as a much larger clone is one base away. V and J are TRBV5-4 and TRBJ2-1; D is undetermined. The V end was cut by 2 bases, the J end by 5 bases, with 2 bases between. The germline V gene has CDR1 SGHNT and CDR2 YYREEE (reference sequence). CDR3 length: 11 residues. CDR3 bases: TGTGCCAGCAGCTTAAACAATGAGCAGTTCTTC. This sequence encodes CASSLNNEQFF.

This clone appeared a few times. The V call is TRBV30, the J call TRBJ2-1; tentatively, D is TRBD2 (6 bases). V dropped 5 bases and J dropped 0 bases, with 17 bases sitting between them. Germline CDR1 GTSNPN, CDR2 SVGIG (reference sequence). This CDR3 region has 16 residues. In DNA, the CDR3 is TGTGCCTGGGCCCTCCGGACTATAAGCTCCTACAATGAGCAGTTCTTC. Its translation is CAWALRTISSYNEQFF. The full variable domain, its missing parts supplied by reference TRBV30 and TRBJ2-1, is SQTIHQWPATLVQPVGSPLSLECTVEGTSNPNLYWYRQAAGRGLQLLFYSVGIGQISSEVPQNLSASRPQDRQFILSSKKLLLSDSGFYLCAWALRTISSYNEQFFGPGTRLTVL.

V gene TRBV30 combines with J gene TRBJ2-2; TRBD1 is a possible D gene (6 bases). Trimming shortened V by 0 bases and J by 0 bases, and 11 bases separated the two germline ends. Looked up from germline, CDR1 is GTSNPN and CDR2 is SVGIG (reference sequence). The CDR3 runs 16 residues. DNA of the CDR3: TGTGCCTGGAGTGTACAAGGGGGATCGAACACCGGGGAGCTGTTTTTT. Translated: CAWSVQGGSNTGELFF.

The gene calls are TRBV4-1 and TRBJ2-7, with D hard to call. V was cut by 0 bases and J by 0 bases, with 9 bases left in between. The germline gives CDR1 MGHRA, CDR2 YSYEKL. This CDR3 has 15 residues. The CDR3 sequence is CASSQDPRFSYEQYF. CDR3 in DNA: TGCGCCAGCAGCCAAGATCCGCGTTTCTCCTACGAGCAGTACTTC.

J is TRBJ2-7 and V is TRBV25-1; possibly TRBD1 for D (6 bases). CDR3 length: 12 amino acids. Trimming cost V 6 bases and J 11 bases, with 17 bases left between them. In germline, CDR1 is MGHDK, CDR2 SYGVNS. CDR3 DNA sequence: TGTGCCAGCAGGGCCACAGGGATAACGGAGTACTTC. This translates into CASRATGITEYF.

V is TRBV29-1 and J is TRBJ2-5; 8 bases fit TRBD1. Looked up from germline, CDR1 is SQVTM and CDR2 is ANQGSEA. With V trimmed by 7 bases and J by 1 base, 5 bases remained unmatched. The CDR3 has 13 residues. CDR3: CSAPQGAQETQYF. CDR3 DNA: TGCAGCGCACCCCAGGGGGCCCAAGAGACCCAGTACTTC.

V gene TRBV2 combines with J gene TRBJ1-4; the match to TRBD1 covers 7 bases. The J segment lost 8 bases and the V segment lost 5 bases, leaving 11 bases of the junction unmatched. This CDR3 spans 15 amino acids. The germline V gene encodes CDR1 SNHLY and CDR2 FYNNEI. The CDR3 here is CASSQTGALSEKLFF. The DNA for the CDR3 is TGTGCCAGCAGTCAAACAGGGGCGCTAAGCGAAAAACTGTTTTTT. Together with reference TRBV2 and TRBJ1-4, the CDR3 gives the full variable domain: EPEVTQTPSHQVTQMGQEVILRCVPISNHLYFYWYRQILGQKVEFLVSFYNNEISEKSEIFDDQFSVERPDGSNFTLKIRSTKLEDSAMYFCASSQTGALSEKLFFGSGTQLSVL.